This T cell receptor beta chain was observed in a study of blood T cell repertoires in COVID-19. In the study overall: Italy, Spain and the United States were the sources of the convalescent and acute COVID-19 samples. Sample material is recorded as cDNA or gDNA derived from T cells, B-cell-depleted T cells, or PBMCs.

Followed over time, Seattle patients had been enrolled while infection was active. Trimming stripped 4 bases from V and 3 bases from J, with 13 bases between. CDR1 and CDR2 from the germline V gene are LGHDT and YNNKEL (reference sequence). The CDR3 totals 16 residues. In the original analysis: Amplification of reference gene primers was used by the study to estimate nucleated cell counts. Clones were read by immunoSEQ multiplex PCR, and TCRdb kept only the in-frame ones, dropping some. Clone size and V and J calls were adopted from that table, with D and trimming inferred from the DNA. The data contain some 290,000 clones, roughly 91% of them singletons.

The TCR originated in a young woman with COVID-19, enrolled during active disease. Sequencing was carried out using peripheral blood. The chain links TRBV3-1 (or the pseudogene TRBV3-2) to TRBJ1-6; no clear D gene. CDR3: CASSLPPGNYNSPLHF. As DNA, the CDR3 is TGTGCCAGCAGCCTTCCTCCGGGGAACTATAATTCACCCCTCCACTTT.